The 30 T cell receptor beta chains below were found in one sample sequenced in a study of T cell responses to AZD1222 COVID-19 vaccine. TCRdb keeps only in-frame clones here, not all; method: immunoSEQ multiplex PCR. The repertoire holds more than 100,000 clones, with 91% as singletons. Sequences were derived from peripheral blood, sampled on day 0 of AZD1222 vaccination. The receptor source for this set is an adult in good health.

The chain is built from TRBV7-9 and TRBJ2-7, with 8 bases lining up with TRBD1. Germline-derived CDR1 and CDR2 are SEHNR and FQNEAQ (reference sequence). J lost 6 bases, V lost 0 bases, and 7 bases had no gene match. The CDR3 runs to 15 residues. CDR3 bases: TGTGCCAGCAGCTTAGCGCAGGGGGCGGAAGGCGAGCAGTACTTC. Translating gives CASSLAQGAEGEQYF.

The genes are TRBV6-5 and TRBJ1-1; D is unclear. Germline CDR1 MNHEY, CDR2 SVGAGI. Trimming stripped 4 bases from V and 7 bases from J, with 7 bases between. The CDR3 consists of 11 residues. The DNA for the CDR3 is TGTGCCAGCAGTTCCTTTGGTGAAGCTTTCTTT. It yields the protein CASSSFGEAFF.

The chain joins TRBV30 to TRBJ1-3; D is unclear. This CDR3 has 13 amino acids. The V end was cut by 0 bases, the J end by 0 bases, with 3 bases between. Germline CDR1 reads GTSNPN; CDR2 reads SVGIG (reference sequence). CDR3 DNA: TGTGCCTGGAGTGTTGGCTCTGGAAACACCATATATTTT. This gives the protein CAWSVGSGNTIYF.

This clone was seen only a few times. The V and J genes are TRBV18 and TRBJ2-7; D gene ambiguous. Germline lookup yields CDR1 KGHSH and CDR2 LQKENI. CDR3 length: 12 residues. V was pared by 4 bases and J by 3 bases, with 7 bases between. Here the CDR3 reads CASSRVDYEQYF. The DNA for the CDR3 is TGTGCCAGCTCACGTGTAGACTACGAGCAGTACTTC.

The chain has TRBV6-5 and TRBJ1-4; D not certain. The length of the CDR3 is 16 residues. Looked up from germline, CDR1 is MNHEY and CDR2 is SVGAGI. Trimming left V 0 bases short and J 3 bases short, with 11 bases between. CDR3 nucleotides: TGTGCCAGCAGTTACTCCTCGGGCCGATCTAATGAAAAACTGTTTTTT. Translated, it gives CASSYSSGRSNEKLFF.

This sequence joins TRBV4-3 and TRBJ1-1; 9 positions match TRBD1. Germline CDR1 is LGHNA and CDR2 is YSLEER. Losses at the gene ends were 1 base for V and 2 bases for J; bases not matched to a gene: 5. This CDR3 has 16 residues. The CDR3 coding sequence is TGCGCCAGCAGCCAAGCAACGACAGGGGGTAACACTGAAGCTTTCTTT. It specifies CASSQATTGGNTEAFF.

This clone was recorded only once. The genes are TRBV6-1 and TRBJ1-3; D uncertain. V was shortened by 3 bases and J by 4 bases, with 7 bases between the two germline ends. Germline V lookup: CDR1 MNHNS, CDR2 SASEGT. The CDR3 sequence is 13 residues long. CDR3 sequence (DNA): TGTGCCAGCAGTGAGGGGTTAGGAAACACCATATATTTT. Amino acid sequence: CASSEGLGNTIYF.

This clone was observed a handful of times. The chain combines TRBV7-2 with TRBJ2-3, with 11 bases lining up with TRBD2. V lost 1 base, J lost 7 bases, and 13 bases stayed unmatched. This CDR3 is 18 amino acids long. The V gene's germline CDR1 is SGHTA and CDR2 FQGNSA. CDR3 in DNA: TGTGCCAGCAGCTTAGGCTCCCGCTCTAGCGGGAGGCAAAATACGCAGTATTTT. Translated, it gives CASSLGSRSSGRQNTQYF.

The chain employs TRBV27 and TRBJ2-3; no definite D call. CDR1 and CDR2 (germline): MNHEY, SMNVEV (reference sequence). The V end was cut by 3 bases, the J end by 0 bases, with 10 bases between. The CDR3 runs to 15 residues. The DNA for the CDR3 is TGTGCCAGCAGTTTCGGAGTAACTAGCACAGATACGCAGTATTTT. Translation: CASSFGVTSTDTQYF.

J is TRBJ2-7 and V is TRBV18; D gene uncertain. Per germline, CDR1 KGHSH and CDR2 LQKENI. CDR3 size: 12 residues. Between the trimmed V and J ends, which lost 1 base and 5 bases, there was a span of 6 bases. The CDR3 loop reads CASSPLVDEQYF. DNA of the CDR3: TGTGCCAGCTCACCACTAGTCGACGAGCAGTACTTC.

The CDR3 DNA follows: TGCGCCAGCAGCTTGACGACTAGTCTAAATGGCGAGCAGTACTTC. Protein sequence: CASSLTTSLNGEQYF. The V gene is TRBV5-1, the J gene TRBJ2-7; possible D gene TRBD2, 6 bases. V lost 1 base to trimming and J lost 6 bases, with 17 bases between them. The CDR3 totals 15 residues. The germline gives CDR1 SGHRS, CDR2 YFSETQ.

The CDR3 DNA is TGCGCCAGCAGCTTGGGCCGGGACAGCCTTTACAATGAGCAGTTCTTC. As protein: CASSLGRDSLYNEQFF. V usage is TRBV5-1 and J usage is TRBJ2-1, with TRBD1 identical over 7 bases. Unmatched junction bases numbered 7, after V lost 0 bases and J lost 4 bases. There are 16 residues in the CDR3. CDR1 SGHRS and CDR2 YFSETQ come from the germline V gene. The full variable domain, rest sourced from reference TRBV5-1 and TRBJ2-1, is KAGVTQTPRYLIKTRGQQVTLSCSPISGHRSVSWYQQTPGQGLQFLFEYFSETQRNKGNFPGRFSGRQFSNSRSEMNVSTLELGDSALYLCASSLGRDSLYNEQFFGPGTRLTVL.

The rearrangement uses TRBV4-1 and TRBJ1-1; 12 bases align to TRBD1. Germline CDR1 reads MGHRA; CDR2 reads YSYEKL. This CDR3 region has 15 residues. V gave up 4 bases and J gave up 5 bases; unmatched junction bases: 5. This CDR3 reads CASSPGDRGRTEAFF. The CDR3, as DNA: TGCGCCAGCAGCCCCGGGGACAGGGGGCGGACTGAAGCTTTCTTT.

This rearrangement joins TRBV6-5 to TRBJ2-7; 8 bases map to TRBD1. This CDR3 has 15 residues. Germline-derived CDR1 and CDR2 are MNHEY and SVGAGI. J gave up 7 bases and V 2 bases, and 10 bases lay outside the gene matches. The CDR3 coding sequence is TGTGCCAGCAGTTACGGCTCGGACAGGGCGAAGGAGCAGTACTTC. This sequence encodes CASSYGSDRAKEQYF.

The genes are TRBV9 and TRBJ1-6, with 7 bases aligning to TRBD1. The V and J ends lost 2 bases and 6 bases, in that order; junction bases with no gene match: 2. The germline gives CDR1 SGDLS, CDR2 YYNGEE. CDR3 length: 14 residues. For the CDR3, the DNA is TGTGCCAGCAGCGTCGACAGGGCTAATTCACCCCTCCACTTT. Protein product: CASSVDRANSPLHF.

This clone showed up just once. The rearrangement joins TRBV11-2 to TRBJ2-7; a weak D match, TRBD2 (5 bases). This CDR3 contains 16 residues. Germline V gene data show CDR1 as SGHAT and CDR2 as FQNNGV. Trimming left V 0 bases short and J 3 bases short, with 15 bases between. Here the CDR3 reads CASSLELRANYYEQYF. CDR3 DNA: TGTGCCAGCAGCTTAGAGCTGAGGGCCAATTACTACGAGCAGTACTTC.

The chain joins TRBV24-1 to TRBJ2-5; 13 bases are a match to TRBD2. CDR1 is KGHDR, CDR2 SFDVKD, per germline. This CDR3 spans 18 amino acids. With V trimmed by 2 bases and J by 0 bases, 5 bases remained unmatched. CDR3 DNA sequence: TGTGCCACCAGTGATTCAGGGACTAGCGGGACGTACCAAGAGACCCAGTACTTC. This gives the protein CATSDSGTSGTYQETQYF.

The V and J genes are TRBV28 and TRBJ2-7; D perhaps matches TRBD1 (6 bases). The CDR3 runs to 12 residues. CDR1 and CDR2 from the germline V gene are MDHEN and SYDVKM. V was cut by 6 bases and J by 5 bases, with 11 bases left in between. CDR3 residues: CASRETGDEQYF. The CDR3 DNA follows: TGTGCCAGCAGAGAGACAGGTGACGAGCAGTACTTC.

The chain recombines TRBV28 with TRBJ2-7; D may be TRBD1 (6 bases). CDR1 and CDR2 from the germline V gene are MDHEN and SYDVKM. The V end was cut by 10 bases, the J end by 3 bases, with 19 bases between. The CDR3 is 14 amino acids. The CDR3 bases are TGTGCCACGCAACAAGCGGACAGACACTACGAGCAGTACTTC. This sequence encodes CATQQADRHYEQYF.

This sequence joins TRBV9 and TRBJ1-6; TRBD1 might be the D (5 bases). Germline loops: CDR1 SGDLS, CDR2 YYNGEE. The germline V and J ends were trimmed by 3 bases and 9 bases, with 7 bases remaining between them. This CDR3 region has 12 residues. The CDR3 DNA reads as TGTGCCAGCAGCGCCGACAGTTCACCCCTCCACTTT. This codes for CASSADSSPLHF.

V is TRBV27 and J is TRBJ2-3; a weak D match, TRBD2 (6 bases). Germline loops: CDR1 MNHEY, CDR2 SMNVEV (reference sequence). V gave up 1 base and J gave up 2 bases, with 13 bases separating them. The CDR3 spans 16 residues. CDR3: CASSLYVGGPTDTQYF. In nucleotides, the CDR3 is TGTGCCAGCAGTTTATACGTGGGAGGACCCACAGATACGCAGTATTTT.

V is TRBV6-2 or TRBV6-3 and J is TRBJ2-7; tentative D call: TRBD1 (6 bases). V lost 2 bases to trimming and J lost 2 bases, with 16 bases between them. CDR1 is MNHEY, CDR2 SVGEGT, per germline. This CDR3 spans 16 amino acids. For the CDR3, the DNA is TGTGCCAGCAGTTACCGGGGCAGGGGTTCAACCTACGAGCAGTACTTC. Translated: CASSYRGRGSTYEQYF.

This clone came up once. V and J are TRBV4-1 and TRBJ2-3, with a tentative D call TRBD2 (6 bases). Germline V gene lookup returns CDR1 MGHRA and CDR2 YSYEKL. The CDR3 length is 15 residues. Trimming stripped 1 base from V and 1 base from J, with 9 bases between. The CDR3 sequence is CASSQGGTRTDTQYF. DNA for the CDR3: TGCGCCAGCAGCCAAGGGGGGACTCGCACAGATACGCAGTATTTT.

The chain carries TRBV28 and TRBJ2-1, with 7 bases matching TRBD1. The germline V gene encodes CDR1 MDHEN and CDR2 SYDVKM. This CDR3 has 15 amino acids. The trim removed 7 bases at V and 5 bases at J, leaving 11 bases unmatched. CDR3: CASTLPGQNNNEQFF. The DNA for the CDR3 is TGTGCCAGCACCCTCCCGGGACAGAACAACAATGAGCAGTTCTTC.

This chain connects TRBV27 to TRBJ2-7; 9 bases fit TRBD2. Germline CDR1 and CDR2: MNHEY and SMNVEV (reference sequence). V was clipped by 5 bases and J by 0 bases; unmatched bases: 8. This CDR3 is built from 16 residues. CDR3 nucleotide sequence: TGTGCCAGCAGTCCCCGGGCTAGCGGGACCTCCTACGAGCAGTACTTC. Protein: CASSPRASGTSYEQYF.

The CDR3 DNA sequence: TGTGCCAGCAGCGGGAGGGCGGGGGTAACCGGGGAGCTGTTTTTT. It codes for CASSGRAGVTGELFF. The chain carries TRBV5-4 and TRBJ2-2; 7 bases map to TRBD2. V lost 4 bases and J lost 5; bases outside the gene matches: 8. The CDR3 runs 15 residues. Germline V gene data show CDR1 as SGHNT and CDR2 as YYREEE (reference sequence).

CDR3 coding DNA: TGTGCCAGCAGCTTGGCCCCACAATCCTCCTACGAGCAGTACTTC. This encodes CASSLAPQSSYEQYF. V is TRBV5-5 and J is TRBJ2-7; no clear D. The CDR3 has 15 residues. The germline V gene encodes CDR1 SGHKS and CDR2 YYEKEE (reference sequence). V lost 0 bases and J 0 bases, leaving 10 bases between the germline ends.

This chain connects TRBV13 to TRBJ2-7; TRBD2 aligns across 14 bases. With V trimmed by 5 bases and J by 6 bases, 21 bases remained unmatched. Germline assignment: CDR1 PRHDT and CDR2 FYEKMQ (reference sequence). The CDR3 consists of 20 residues. The CDR3 nucleotides read TGTGCCAGCAGCCCCAACCCGGGACTAGCGGGAGTTAAGGCGAAGCGCGAGCAGTACTTC. It specifies CASSPNPGLAGVKAKREQYF. Based on the CDR3 plus reference TRBV13 and TRBJ2-7, the full variable domain is AAGVIQSPRHLIKEKRETATLKCYPIPRHDTVYWYQQGPGQDPQFLISFYEKMQSDKGSIPDRFSAQQFSDYHSELNMSSLELGDSALYFCASSPNPGLAGVKAKREQYFGPGTRLTVT.

The chain's CDR3 is CASSSQGRRANTGELFF. The DNA for the CDR3 is TGTGCCAGTAGTTCCCAGGGGAGACGAGCGAACACCGGGGAGCTGTTTTTT. The rearrangement uses TRBV19 and TRBJ2-2; maybe TRBD1 (6 bases). The CDR3 totals 17 residues. Germline V CDR1 and CDR2: LNHDA, SQIVND (reference sequence). Trimming cost V 5 bases and J 0 bases, with 16 bases left between them.

This clone has a handful of counts. The rearrangement joins TRBV9 to TRBJ2-1; D remains unclear. Germline CDR1 SGDLS, CDR2 YYNGEE. The CDR3 has 14 residues. Between the trimmed V and J ends, which lost 4 bases and 8 bases, there was a span of 16 bases. CDR3 bases: TGTGCCAGCAGCCCGTCCCGCCAAAGACATGAGCAGTTCTTC. Its translation: CASSPSRQRHEQFF. Full variable domain (remainder filled in from reference TRBV9 and TRBJ2-1): DSGVTQTPKHLITATGQRVTLRCSPRSGDLSVYWYQQSLDQGLQFLIQYYNGEERAKGNILERFSAQQFPDLHSELNLSSLELGDSALYFCASSPSRQRHEQFFGPGTRLTVL.